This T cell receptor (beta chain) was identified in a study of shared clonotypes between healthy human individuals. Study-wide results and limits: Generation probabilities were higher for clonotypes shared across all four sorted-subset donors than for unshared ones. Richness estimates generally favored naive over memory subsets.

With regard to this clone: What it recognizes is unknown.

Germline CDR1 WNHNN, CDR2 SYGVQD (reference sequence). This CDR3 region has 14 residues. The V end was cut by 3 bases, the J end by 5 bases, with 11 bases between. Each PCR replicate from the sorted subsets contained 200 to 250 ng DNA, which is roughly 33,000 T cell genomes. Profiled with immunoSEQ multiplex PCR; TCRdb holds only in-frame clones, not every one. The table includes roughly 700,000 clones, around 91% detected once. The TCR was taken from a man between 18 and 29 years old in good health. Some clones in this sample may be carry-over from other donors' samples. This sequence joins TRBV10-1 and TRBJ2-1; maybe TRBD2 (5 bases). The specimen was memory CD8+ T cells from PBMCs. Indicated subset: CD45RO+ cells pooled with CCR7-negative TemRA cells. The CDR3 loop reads CASSDISGDNEQFF. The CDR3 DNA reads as TGCGCCAGCAGTGATATAAGCGGCGACAATGAGCAGTTCTTC.